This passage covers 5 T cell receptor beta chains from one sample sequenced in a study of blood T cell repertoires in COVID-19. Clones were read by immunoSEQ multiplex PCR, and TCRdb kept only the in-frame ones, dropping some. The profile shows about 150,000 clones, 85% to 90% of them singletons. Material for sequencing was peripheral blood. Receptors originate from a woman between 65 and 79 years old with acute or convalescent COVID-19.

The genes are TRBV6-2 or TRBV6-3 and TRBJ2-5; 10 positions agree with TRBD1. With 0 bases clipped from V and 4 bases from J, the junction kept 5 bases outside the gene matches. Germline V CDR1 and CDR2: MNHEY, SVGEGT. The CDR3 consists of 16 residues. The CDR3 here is CASSYSTGQGIETQYF. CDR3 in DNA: TGTGCCAGCAGTTACTCGACGGGACAGGGGATAGAGACCCAGTACTTC.

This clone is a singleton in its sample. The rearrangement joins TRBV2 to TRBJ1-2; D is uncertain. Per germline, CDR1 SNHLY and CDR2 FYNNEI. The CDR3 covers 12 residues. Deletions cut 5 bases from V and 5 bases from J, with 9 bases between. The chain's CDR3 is CASSTTVYGYTF. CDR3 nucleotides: TGTGCCAGCAGTACCACAGTTTATGGCTACACCTTC. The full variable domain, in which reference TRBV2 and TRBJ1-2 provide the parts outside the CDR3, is EPEVTQTPSHQVTQMGQEVILRCVPISNHLYFYWYRQILGQKVEFLVSFYNNEISEKSEIFDDQFSVERPDGSNFTLKIRSTKLEDSAMYFCASSTTVYGYTFGSGTRLTVV.

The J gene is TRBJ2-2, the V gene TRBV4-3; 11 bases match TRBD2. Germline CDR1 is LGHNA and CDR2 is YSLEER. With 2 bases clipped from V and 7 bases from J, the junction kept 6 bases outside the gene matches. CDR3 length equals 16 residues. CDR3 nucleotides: TGCGCCAGCAGCCAACAAACTAGCGGGAGAAGCGGGGAGCTGTTTTTT. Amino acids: CASSQQTSGRSGELFF.

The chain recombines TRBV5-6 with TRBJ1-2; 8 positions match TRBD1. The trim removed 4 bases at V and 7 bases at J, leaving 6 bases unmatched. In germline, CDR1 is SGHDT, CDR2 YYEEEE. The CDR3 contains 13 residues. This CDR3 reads CASSLRGLLGYTF. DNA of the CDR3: TGTGCCAGCAGCCTCAGGGGGCTCCTTGGCTACACCTTC.

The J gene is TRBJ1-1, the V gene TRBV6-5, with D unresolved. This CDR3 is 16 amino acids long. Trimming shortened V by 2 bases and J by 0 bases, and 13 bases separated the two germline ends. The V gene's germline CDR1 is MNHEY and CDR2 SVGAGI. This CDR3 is CASSYPNGNLNTEAFF. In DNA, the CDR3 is TGTGCCAGCAGTTACCCGAACGGGAACCTGAACACTGAAGCTTTCTTT.